These 20 T cell receptor beta chains came from one sample sequenced in a study of T cell changes during pregnancy in multiple sclerosis. Repertoires were generated with immunoSEQ multiplex PCR, while TCRdb's copy carries only in-frame clones and drops some. The table has about 40,000 clones, about 89% seen once. Sequences were derived from CD4+ T cells from peripheral blood mononuclear cells, sampled in the first trimester of pregnancy. These receptors were obtained from a female donor with multiple sclerosis, enrolled in a pregnancy study.

The chain is built from TRBV6-1 and TRBJ2-7; weak D call: TRBD1 (5 bases). This CDR3 spans 13 amino acids. V gave up 4 bases and J gave up 3 bases, with 10 bases separating them. Per germline, CDR1 MNHNS and CDR2 SASEGT. The CDR3 loop is CASSAEQVYEQYF. DNA of the CDR3: TGTGCCAGCAGTGCTGAACAGGTCTACGAGCAGTACTTC.

The genes are TRBV27 and TRBJ1-2, with D maybe TRBD1 (6 bases). CDR1 and CDR2 from the germline V gene are MNHEY and SMNVEV (reference sequence). Between the trimmed V and J ends, which lost 6 bases and 0 bases, there was a span of 11 bases. This CDR3 comprises 14 residues. CDR3 sequence reads: CASRGTGTNYGYTF. DNA of the CDR3: TGTGCCAGCAGGGGAACAGGGACTAACTATGGCTACACCTTC.

The CDR3 DNA reads TGTGCCTGGATAATACATAAAAAATTGAGGGGACAATTGAACACTGAAGCTTTCTTT. Amino acids: CAWIIHKKLRGQLNTEAFF. The chain combines TRBV30 with TRBJ1-1; D is perhaps TRBD1 (6 bases). Deletions cut 4 bases from V and 0 bases from J, with 27 bases between. The length of the CDR3 is 19 residues. CDR1 and CDR2 (germline): GTSNPN, SVGIG (reference sequence).

The chain combines TRBV4-3 with TRBJ1-1; 7 nucleotides match TRBD1. Germline values: CDR1 LGHNA, CDR2 YSLEER. The CDR3 has 18 amino acids. V was clipped by 1 base and J by 1 base; unmatched bases: 12. The CDR3 DNA reads as TGCGCCAGCAGCCAAGTGAGACAGGGTGTACTCCCGAACACTGAAGCTTTCTTT. This gives the protein CASSQVRQGVLPNTEAFF.

This clone was picked up one time. The chain couples TRBV5-1 to TRBJ2-1; TRBD2 might be the D (5 bases). The CDR3 totals 15 residues. Trimming left V 0 bases short and J 2 bases short, with 9 bases between. Per germline, CDR1 SGHRS and CDR2 YFSETQ. CDR3 nucleotides: TGCGCCAGCAGCTTGGGGACTTCGACCTACAATGAGCAGTTCTTC. Translating it yields CASSLGTSTYNEQFF.

This chain links TRBV6-1 with TRBJ2-3; D unclear. The V and J ends lost 3 bases and 3 bases respectively, with 4 bases between them. The germline V gene has CDR1 MNHNS and CDR2 SASEGT. This CDR3 spans 12 amino acids. The CDR3 spells CASSDATDTQYF. The CDR3 bases are TGTGCCAGCAGTGATGCGACAGATACGCAGTATTTT.

The chain uses TRBV27 and TRBJ2-3; 11 bases are shared with TRBD2. Germline V gene lookup returns CDR1 MNHEY and CDR2 SMNVEV (reference sequence). The CDR3 has 15 amino acids. Germline trimming cut 5 bases from V and 4 bases from J; bases unmatched to any gene: 5. The chain's CDR3 is CASSVAGGYPDTQYF. Here the CDR3 DNA reads TGTGCCAGCAGTGTAGCGGGGGGGTACCCAGATACGCAGTATTTT.

This clone is a singleton in its sample. The genes are TRBV19 and TRBJ2-2; 8 positions agree with TRBD2. The CDR3 spans 17 residues. Germline V gives CDR1 LNHDA, CDR2 SQIVND (reference sequence). V shed 2 bases and J 7 bases; nucleotides not matched to a gene: 12. CDR3 bases: TGTGCCAGTAGTATACCTCGACTAGCGCGGGCCGACGGGGAGCTGTTTTTT. Protein: CASSIPRLARADGELFF.

The chain joins TRBV7-2 to TRBJ1-1, with 7 bases identical to TRBD1. The V gene end was trimmed by 5 bases and the J gene end by 2 bases; junction bases not matched to a gene: 8. This CDR3 is built from 15 residues. Germline loops: CDR1 SGHTA, CDR2 FQGNSA. The CDR3 DNA is TGTGCCAGCAGCCCGTCCCGGGACAGCAACACTGAAGCTTTCTTT. As protein: CASSPSRDSNTEAFF. The variable domain in full, with the rest retrieved from reference TRBV7-2 and TRBJ1-1, is GAGVSQSPSNKVTEKGKDVELRCDPISGHTALYWYRQSLGQGLEFLIYFQGNSAPDKSGLPSDRFSAERTGGSVSTLTIQRTQQEDSAVYLCASSPSRDSNTEAFFGQGTRLTVV.

This clone came up a few times. The V and J genes are TRBV30 and TRBJ1-3; D might be TRBD1 (5 bases). The CDR3 loop spans 16 amino acids. CDR1 and CDR2 (germline): GTSNPN, SVGIG (reference sequence). V was pared by 2 bases and J by 3 bases, with 17 bases between. The CDR3 spells CAWSIGWEGVGNTIYF. The CDR3 bases are TGTGCCTGGAGTATCGGTTGGGAAGGGGTTGGAAACACCATATATTTT.

DNA for the CDR3: TGCGCCAGCAGTGAGACTTATGGAGGCCGACCGGGTCCACAGCCCCAGCATTTT. This sequence encodes CASSETYGGRPGPQPQHF. The gene calls are TRBV10-1 and TRBJ1-5; D unclear. V shed 2 bases and J shed 7 bases, with 24 bases lying between them. CDR1 and CDR2 from the germline V gene are WNHNN and SYGVQD (reference sequence). The length of the CDR3 is 18 residues.

V gene TRBV11-1 combines with J gene TRBJ1-2; 8 bases fit TRBD1. The CDR3 is 14 amino acids. Trimming cost V 5 bases and J 4 bases; bases outside gene matches: 6. The germline gives CDR1 SGHAT, CDR2 FQDESV (reference sequence). In DNA form, the CDR3 reads TGTGCCAGCAGCGACCCGGACAGGGTCTATGGCTACACCTTC. This gives the protein CASSDPDRVYGYTF.

The chain combines TRBV5-1 with TRBJ1-1; the match to TRBD1 covers 7 bases. The trim removed 4 bases at V and 3 bases at J, leaving 9 bases unmatched. This CDR3 is built from 15 residues. Looked up from germline, CDR1 is SGHRS and CDR2 is YFSETQ. The CDR3 loop is CASSERPQGDTEAFF. DNA for the CDR3: TGCGCCAGCAGCGAGAGACCCCAGGGGGACACTGAAGCTTTCTTT.

This clone was detected only a few times. The gene calls are TRBV19 and TRBJ1-5, with TRBD1 matching 9 bases. This CDR3 has 17 residues. Germline V gives CDR1 LNHDA, CDR2 SQIVND (reference sequence). J was trimmed by 2 bases and V by 8 bases; bases with no gene match: 13. The DNA for the CDR3 is TGTGCCAGTTTCGAACAGGGGGCGAATAGTGGCAATCAGCCCCAGCATTTT. It translates to CASFEQGANSGNQPQHF.

The genes are TRBV5-1 and TRBJ2-5; D possibly corresponds to TRBD2 (5 bases). The CDR3 totals 14 residues. Germline values: CDR1 SGHRS, CDR2 YFSETQ. V was shortened by 5 bases and J by 3 bases, with 14 bases between the two germline ends. In DNA, the CDR3 is TGCGCCAGCAGGGGGTGGGAGAAAGAAGAGACCCAGTACTTC. Translation gives CASRGWEKEETQYF. Complete variable domain (other parts from reference TRBV5-1 and TRBJ2-5): KAGVTQTPRYLIKTRGQQVTLSCSPISGHRSVSWYQQTPGQGLQFLFEYFSETQRNKGNFPGRFSGRQFSNSRSEMNVSTLELGDSALYLCASRGWEKEETQYFGPGTRLLVL.

The genes are TRBV9 and TRBJ1-4; D unclear. The CDR3 is 13 residues long. Germline CDR1 reads SGDLS; CDR2 reads YYNGEE. Trimming shortened V by 0 bases and J by 8 bases, and 8 bases separated the two germline ends. The CDR3 DNA follows: TGTGCCAGCAGCGTAGGAGGGAAGGAAAAACTGTTTTTT. Residues: CASSVGGKEKLFF.

This chain connects TRBV10-3 to TRBJ1-1; D gene ambiguous. Germline-derived CDR1 and CDR2 are ENHRY and SYGVKD. There are 15 residues in the CDR3. V dropped 0 bases and J dropped 2 bases, with 10 bases sitting between them. This CDR3 is CAISESAGINTEAFF. The CDR3 coding sequence is TGTGCCATCAGTGAGTCGGCGGGGATAAACACTGAAGCTTTCTTT.

The chain couples TRBV5-1 to TRBJ2-6, with 7 bases aligning to TRBD1. This CDR3 is 19 amino acids long. The germline V gene encodes CDR1 SGHRS and CDR2 YFSETQ. The junction had 13 bases not matched to a gene; V was cut back by 4 bases and J by 0 bases. The CDR3 is CASSPGLGQRFSGANVLTF. CDR3 DNA: TGCGCCAGCAGCCCGGGGCTGGGACAGCGCTTCTCTGGGGCCAACGTCCTGACTTTC.

The rearrangement uses TRBV18 and TRBJ1-1; 7 bases are shared with TRBD1. This CDR3 spans 16 amino acids. CDR1 KGHSH and CDR2 LQKENI come from the germline V gene. The V segment lost 6 bases and the J segment 1 base; nucleotides outside the gene matches: 11. This chain's CDR3 is CASSLPPTGPNTEAFF. CDR3 in DNA: TGTGCCAGCTCCCTCCCCCCGACAGGGCCGAACACTGAAGCTTTCTTT.

V usage is TRBV27 and J usage is TRBJ1-5; 7 nucleotides line up with TRBD1. Unmatched junction bases numbered 4, after V lost 4 bases and J lost 4 bases. Germline-derived CDR1 and CDR2 are MNHEY and SMNVEV (reference sequence). The CDR3 loop spans 14 amino acids. CDR3 residues: CASSYAGGNQPQHF. In nucleotides, the CDR3 is TGTGCCAGCAGTTATGCAGGGGGGAATCAGCCCCAGCATTTT.